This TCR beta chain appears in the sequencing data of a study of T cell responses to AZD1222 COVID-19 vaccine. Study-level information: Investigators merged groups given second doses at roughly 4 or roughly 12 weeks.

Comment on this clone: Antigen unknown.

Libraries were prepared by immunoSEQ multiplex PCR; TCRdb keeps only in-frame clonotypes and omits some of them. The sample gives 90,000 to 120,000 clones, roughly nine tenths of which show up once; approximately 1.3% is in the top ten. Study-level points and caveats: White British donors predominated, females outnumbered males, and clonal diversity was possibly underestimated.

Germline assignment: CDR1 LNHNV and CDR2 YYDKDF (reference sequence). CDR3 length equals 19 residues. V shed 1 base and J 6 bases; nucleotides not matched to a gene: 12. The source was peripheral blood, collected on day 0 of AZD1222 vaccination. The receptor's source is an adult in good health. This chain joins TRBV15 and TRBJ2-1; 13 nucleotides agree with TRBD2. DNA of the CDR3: TGTGCCACCAGCAGAGTCTCTATAACCACTAGCGGGAGGGTCAATGAGCAGTTCTTC. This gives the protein CATSRVSITTSGRVNEQFF.